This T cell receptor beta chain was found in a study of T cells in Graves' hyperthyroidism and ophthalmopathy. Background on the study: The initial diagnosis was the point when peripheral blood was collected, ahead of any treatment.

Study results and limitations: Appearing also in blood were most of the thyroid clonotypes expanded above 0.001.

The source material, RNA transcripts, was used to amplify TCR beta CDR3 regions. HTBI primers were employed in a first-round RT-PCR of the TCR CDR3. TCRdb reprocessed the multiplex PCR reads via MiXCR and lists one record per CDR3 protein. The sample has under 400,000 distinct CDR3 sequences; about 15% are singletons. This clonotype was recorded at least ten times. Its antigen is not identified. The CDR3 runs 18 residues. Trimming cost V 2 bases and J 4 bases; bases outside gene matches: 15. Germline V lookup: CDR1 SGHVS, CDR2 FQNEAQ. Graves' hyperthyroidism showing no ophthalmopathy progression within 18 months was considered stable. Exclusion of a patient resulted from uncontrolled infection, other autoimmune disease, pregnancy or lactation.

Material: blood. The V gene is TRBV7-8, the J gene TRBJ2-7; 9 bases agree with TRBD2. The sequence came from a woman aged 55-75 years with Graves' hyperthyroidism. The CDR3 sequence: CASSLKLAGPGATYEQYF. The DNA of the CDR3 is TGTGCCAGCAGCTTAAAACTAGCGGGCCCGGGGGCGACTTACGAGCAGTACTTC.